Each of the 31 T cell receptor beta chains below was sequenced from the same sample in a study of T cells in Graves' hyperthyroidism and ophthalmopathy. TCR beta CDR3 region amplification was performed from RNA transcripts. Initially, a first-round RT-PCR of the TCR CDR3 employed the HTBI primer set. A single record per CDR3 protein comes from TCRdb applying MiXCR to the multiplex PCR reads. The sample includes roughly 380,000 distinct CDR3 sequences, 15% to 20% seen only once; the top ten take around 15%. The sequenced material came from blood. The origin of the receptors is a woman aged 40 to 55 with Graves' ophthalmopathy.

This clonotype was recorded many times. V gene TRBV6-5 combines with J gene TRBJ2-5; 12 bases agree with TRBD2. The CDR3 covers 16 residues. From germline, CDR1 is MNHEY and CDR2 SVGAGI. The junction had 10 bases not matched to a gene; V was cut back by 6 bases and J by 5 bases. Here the CDR3 reads CASSPWLAGGGETQYF. Written as DNA, the CDR3 is TGTGCCAGCAGCCCCTGGCTAGCGGGAGGGGGTGAGACCCAGTACTTC.

This clonotype was seen many times. This chain uses TRBV28 with TRBJ2-5; tentative D call: TRBD2 (5 bases). Trimming cost V 0 bases and J 6 bases, with 17 bases left between them. The CDR3 is 16 residues long. Germline V gene lookup returns CDR1 MDHEN and CDR2 SYDVKM. CDR3 in DNA: TGTGCCAGCAGTTTATGGATATATGACGGGGATCAGACCCAGTACTTC. The encoded protein is CASSLWIYDGDQTQYF.

This clonotype appeared a few times. The chain couples TRBV12-3 or TRBV12-4 to TRBJ2-2; D possibly corresponds to TRBD1 (5 bases). V shed 5 bases and J shed 2 bases, with 9 bases lying between them. The CDR3 has 14 amino acids. CDR3 amino acids: CASSRQGNTGELFF. In DNA, the CDR3 is TGTGCCAGCAGTCGTCAGGGAAACACCGGGGAGCTGTTTTTT.

This clonotype has a handful of counts. The chain links TRBV30 to TRBJ2-2; TRBD1 matches at 8 bases. V was pared by 6 bases and J by 6 bases, with 12 bases of the junction left unmatched. This CDR3 has 15 amino acids. The V gene's germline CDR1 is GTSNPN and CDR2 SVGIG (reference sequence). CDR3 region: CACQEEDRAPGELFF. CDR3 coding DNA: TGTGCCTGCCAGGAAGAGGACAGGGCCCCCGGGGAGCTGTTTTTT.

The chain recombines TRBV5-1 with TRBJ1-2, with TRBD1 identical over 9 bases. CDR3 length: 16 residues. Germline assignment: CDR1 SGHRS and CDR2 YFSETQ. V lost 4 bases and J lost 0; bases outside the gene matches: 7. DNA of the CDR3: TGCGCCAGCAGCCCAATGGGACAGGGAGCTAACTATGGCTACACCTTC. Translation: CASSPMGQGANYGYTF.

This clonotype was picked up a small number of times. One end of the junction does not line up with germline, which may come from a read error. V is TRBV20-1 and J is TRBJ2-7; D perhaps matches TRBD2 (6 bases). Germline assignment: CDR1 DFQATT and CDR2 SNEGSKA (reference sequence). This CDR3 is built from 11 residues. As DNA, the CDR3 is TGCAGTGCAAGAAGCCCGAGACGGGAGTTCTTC. Its protein is CSARSPRREFF.

This clonotype was counted many times. The chain employs TRBV20-1 and TRBJ1-3; tentatively, D is TRBD1 (6 bases). There are 18 residues in the CDR3. V was trimmed by 3 bases and J by 7 bases, leaving 28 bases between them. Looked up from germline, CDR1 is DFQATT and CDR2 is SNEGSKA (reference sequence). The CDR3 is CSASPPTGYRDRRNTIYF. In DNA form, the CDR3 reads TGCAGTGCTAGTCCCCCCACCGGGTACAGGGATAGGCGGAACACCATATATTTT.

As concerns this clonotype: No conserved phenylalanine or tryptophan ends this CDR3, so it is likely a read error. This chain links TRBV9 with TRBJ2-2; 11 nucleotides line up with TRBD2. Germline values: CDR1 SGDLS, CDR2 YYNGEE. The CDR3 totals 16 residues. V lost 2 bases, J lost 7 bases, and 7 bases stayed unmatched. The CDR3: CASSVDPSGRIGELFI. The CDR3, as DNA: TGTGCCAGCAGCGTTGATCCTAGCGGGAGGATCGGGGAGCTGTTTATT.

This clonotype was picked up a small number of times. The rearrangement links TRBV18 to TRBJ2-7; D not resolved. Germline CDR1 is KGHSH and CDR2 is LQKENI. The V and J ends lost 0 bases and 0 bases respectively, with 9 bases between them. The length of the CDR3 is 15 residues. CDR3 nucleotides: TGTGCCAGCTCACCACCGCCAGGAGTCTCCTACGAGCAGTACTTC. Translation gives CASSPPPGVSYEQYF. The full variable domain, with the rest looked up from reference TRBV18 and TRBJ2-7, is NAGVMQNPRHLVRRRGQEARLRCSPMKGHSHVYWYRQLPEEGLKFMVYLQKENIIDESGMPKERFSAEFPKEGPSILRIQQVVRGDSAAYFCASSPPPGVSYEQYFGPGTRLTVT.

The chain links TRBV5-1 to TRBJ2-5, with TRBD2 as a possible D gene (6 bases). CDR3 size: 16 residues. Trimming pared 3 bases from V and 5 bases from J, leaving 20 bases between. Germline CDR1 and CDR2: SGHRS and YFSETQ. This chain's CDR3 is CASSSEGLTPRETQYF. Written as DNA, the CDR3 is TGCGCCAGCAGCTCTGAGGGACTCACACCTCGGGAGACCCAGTACTTC.

This clonotype was found many times. Since a much larger clone is just one base distant, this may be a read error. The genes are TRBV12-3 or TRBV12-4 and TRBJ1-5, with TRBD1 matching 7 bases. This CDR3 is built from 14 residues. CDR3 DNA: TGTGCCAGCAGTCATACAGGGGACAATCTGCCCCAGCATTTT. Translated, it gives CASSHTGDNLPQHF.

This chain joins TRBV4-3 and TRBJ1-2; D is unclear. Trimming cost V 0 bases and J 8 bases, with 13 bases left between them. The germline V gene encodes CDR1 LGHNA and CDR2 YSLEER. CDR3 length equals 14 residues. CDR3 residues: CASSQDIAVKGYTF. The CDR3 bases are TGCGCCAGCAGCCAAGATATCGCGGTCAAGGGCTACACCTTC.

At least ten counts were recorded for this clonotype. The J gene is TRBJ1-1, the V gene TRBV5-1; D possibly corresponds to TRBD1 (6 bases). The CDR3 length is 14 residues. V was shortened by 2 bases and J by 3 bases, with 11 bases between the two germline ends. The V gene's germline CDR1 is SGHRS and CDR2 YFSETQ. The chain's CDR3 is CASSFTGSHTEAFF. For the CDR3, the DNA is TGCGCCAGCAGCTTCACAGGGTCTCACACTGAAGCTTTCTTT.

This clonotype was seen repeatedly, ten times or more. The J gene is TRBJ1-5, the V gene TRBV27, with 7 bases aligning to TRBD1. Germline lookup yields CDR1 MNHEY and CDR2 SMNVEV (reference sequence). The CDR3 is made up of 15 amino acids. With V trimmed by 2 bases and J by 3 bases, 4 bases remained unmatched. The chain's CDR3 is CASSLGGQINQPQHF. CDR3 coding DNA: TGTGCCAGCAGTTTAGGGGGACAGATCAATCAGCCCCAGCATTTT.

This clonotype was recorded at least ten times. The chain couples TRBV5-1 to TRBJ1-3; D is possibly TRBD1 (5 bases). V lost 1 base and J lost 2, with 10 bases in between. Germline lookup yields CDR1 SGHRS and CDR2 YFSETQ. This CDR3 has 15 residues. The CDR3, as DNA: TGCGCCAGCAGCTTGAGCAGGGAAGCTGGAAACACCATATATTTT. Protein: CASSLSREAGNTIYF.

Of note for this clonotype: Germline is not matched at one junction end, which may reflect a read error. The chain carries TRBV25-1 and TRBJ2-5; 7 nucleotides line up with TRBD1. CDR1 and CDR2 from the germline V gene are MGHDK and SYGVNS. This CDR3 is built from 13 residues. CDR3 amino acids: CARLDRVRETQYF. The CDR3 DNA follows: TGTGCCAGGCTTGACAGGGTGAGGGAGACTCAGTACTTC.

This clonotype has at least ten counts. The V gene is TRBV6-1, the J gene TRBJ2-2, with D perhaps TRBD1 (6 bases). This CDR3 is built from 14 residues. Germline V gives CDR1 MNHNS, CDR2 SASEGT. V was cut by 6 bases and J by 0 bases, with 8 bases left in between. The CDR3 is CASSRGPNTGELFF. CDR3 bases: TGTGCCAGCAGCAGGGGACCGAACACCGGGGAGCTGTTTTTT.

About this clonotype: The conserved phenylalanine or tryptophan normally closing the CDR3 is absent here, so this likely arose from a read error. The chain has TRBV12-3 or TRBV12-4 and TRBJ1-2, with D unclear. The V gene lost 2 bases and the J gene lost 3 bases, with 13 bases spanning the gap. CDR3 size: 15 residues. Here the CDR3 reads CASSLYTQADYGYTI. As DNA, the CDR3 is TGTGCCAGCAGTTTATATACGCAAGCTGACTATGGCTACACCATC.

This clonotype was seen at least ten times. The V gene is TRBV30, the J gene TRBJ1-1; a weak D match, TRBD1 (5 bases). CDR3 length: 15 residues. Trimming took 3 bases from V and 3 from J, leaving 17 bases between them. Germline CDR1 and CDR2: GTSNPN and SVGIG (reference sequence). CDR3: CAWSLWGLADTEAFF. As DNA, the CDR3 is TGTGCCTGGAGCCTATGGGGACTGGCCGACACTGAAGCTTTCTTT.

The genes are TRBV28 and TRBJ1-5, with 10 nucleotides matching TRBD1. The CDR3 loop spans 16 amino acids. From germline, CDR1 is MDHEN and CDR2 SYDVKM. The V gene end was trimmed by 4 bases and the J gene end by 5 bases; junction bases not matched to a gene: 8. The CDR3: CASSYIGTGVHQPQHF. The CDR3 nucleotides are TGTGCCAGCAGTTATATCGGGACAGGGGTCCATCAGCCCCAGCATTTT.

A few counts support this clonotype. The chain is built from TRBV12-3 or TRBV12-4 and TRBJ1-1; D is uncertain. Trimming took off 6 bases at V and 7 bases at J, with 12 bases between the two ends. The CDR3 sequence is 12 residues long. The CDR3 protein is CASSEWDIEAFF. For the CDR3, the DNA is TGTGCCAGCAGCGAATGGGATATTGAAGCTTTCTTT.

This clonotype appeared a few times. This chain links TRBV6-2 or TRBV6-3 with TRBJ2-3, with 8 bases matching TRBD2. CDR1 is MNHEY, CDR2 SVGEGT, per germline. The CDR3 is 20 amino acids. Trimming took 4 bases from V and 8 from J; bases not matched to a gene: 26. The chain's CDR3 is CASSSNSLTGGLRSHSTQYF. The CDR3 coding sequence is TGTGCCAGCAGTTCCAACTCCCTTACGGGAGGGCTCCGGTCCCACAGTACGCAGTATTTT.

This clonotype was recorded at least ten times. The V gene is TRBV2, the J gene TRBJ2-3, with TRBD2 matching over 11 bases. CDR3 length: 17 amino acids. Germline CDR1 and CDR2: SNHLY and FYNNEI. V shed 4 bases and J 2 bases; nucleotides not matched to a gene: 8. The CDR3 DNA reads as TGTGCCAGCAGTGGCCCCAGACTAGCGGGACTCACAGATACGCAGTATTTT. Translated, it gives CASSGPRLAGLTDTQYF.

Many counts were recorded for this clonotype. This chain connects TRBV30 to TRBJ1-2; D possibly corresponds to TRBD1 (5 bases). V shed 5 bases and J shed 7 bases, with 17 bases lying between them. This CDR3 comprises 13 residues. CDR1 and CDR2 from the germline V gene are GTSNPN and SVGIG (reference sequence). The CDR3, as DNA: TGTGCCTGGGGTGCCGGGATGGGGCTTGGCTACACCTTC. This translates into CAWGAGMGLGYTF.

The chain has TRBV28 and TRBJ2-2, with 12 bases matching TRBD2. The CDR3 length is 17 residues. Trimming cost V 6 bases and J 2 bases; bases outside gene matches: 7. Germline assignment: CDR1 MDHEN and CDR2 SYDVKM. The CDR3 reads CASRPAGLAGNTGELFF. CDR3 DNA: TGTGCCAGCAGACCCGCTGGACTAGCGGGAAACACCGGGGAGCTGTTTTTT.

The rearrangement joins TRBV7-9 to TRBJ1-2; the match to TRBD1 covers 10 bases. The ends lost 5 bases at V and 6 bases at J; junction bases unmatched: 3. The CDR3 loop spans 13 amino acids. The V gene's germline CDR1 is SEHNR and CDR2 FQNEAQ (reference sequence). This CDR3 reads CASSTGTGDGYTF. CDR3 DNA sequence: TGTGCCAGCAGCACCGGGACAGGGGATGGCTACACCTTC. The whole variable domain, filled in from reference TRBV7-9 and TRBJ1-2, reads DTGVSQNPRHKITKRGQNVTFRCDPISEHNRLYWYRQTLGQGPEFLTYFQNEAQLEKSRLLSDRFSAERPKGSFSTLEIQRTEQGDSAMYLCASSTGTGDGYTFGSGTRLTVV.

This clonotype was counted a few times. The chain combines TRBV18 with TRBJ2-2; 9 bases align to TRBD1. Trimming took 0 bases from V and 6 from J; bases not matched to a gene: 8. This CDR3 comprises 17 residues. Germline CDR1 is KGHSH and CDR2 is LQKENI. This CDR3 is CASSPPYGTGSSGELFF. CDR3 DNA: TGTGCCAGCTCACCACCGTACGGGACAGGGTCGTCCGGGGAGCTGTTTTTT.

This clonotype was seen repeatedly, ten times or more. The chain employs TRBV20-1 and TRBJ2-7; TRBD1 agrees at 9 bases. This CDR3 is built from 14 residues. The trim removed 6 bases at V and 7 bases at J, leaving 13 bases unmatched. CDR1 is DFQATT and CDR2 is SNEGSKA in the germline V gene (reference sequence). CDR3 coding DNA: TGCAGTGCAAGCGGGGACAGGGAAGGGGGGGAGCAGTACTTC. Its protein product is CSASGDREGGEQYF.

This clonotype was found many times. This sequence joins TRBV7-2 and TRBJ2-5, with a tentative D call TRBD2 (5 bases). The CDR3 covers 15 residues. V lost 2 bases and J 4 bases, leaving 14 bases between the germline ends. Germline CDR1 reads SGHTA; CDR2 reads FQGNSA. In DNA, the CDR3 is TGTGCCAGCAGCTTATTAGTGGGAGTAGGAGAGACCCAGTACTTC. Protein product: CASSLLVGVGETQYF.

This clonotype was counted ten times or more. The chain uses TRBV2 and TRBJ1-5, with a weak D call TRBD1 (5 bases). Germline V gene data show CDR1 as SNHLY and CDR2 as FYNNEI. V lost 3 bases and J lost 1, with 13 bases in between. The CDR3 is 16 residues long. CDR3 amino acids: CASSDGTDLSNQPQHF. CDR3 nucleotides: TGTGCCAGCAGTGACGGGACCGATCTGAGCAATCAGCCCCAGCATTTT.

Remarks on this clonotype: One base away lies a much larger clone, so this may be a sequencing read error. Likely a read error: the CDR3 ends without its conserved phenylalanine or tryptophan. The CDR3 DNA follows: TGTGCCAGCAGCTTACGGGTGACATATGGCTACACCTCC. Its translation is CASSLRVTYGYTS. The V call is TRBV7-2, the J call TRBJ1-2, with D unclear. This CDR3 region has 13 residues. From germline, CDR1 is SGHTA and CDR2 FQGNSA. Trimming pared 2 bases from V and 5 bases from J, leaving 9 bases between.